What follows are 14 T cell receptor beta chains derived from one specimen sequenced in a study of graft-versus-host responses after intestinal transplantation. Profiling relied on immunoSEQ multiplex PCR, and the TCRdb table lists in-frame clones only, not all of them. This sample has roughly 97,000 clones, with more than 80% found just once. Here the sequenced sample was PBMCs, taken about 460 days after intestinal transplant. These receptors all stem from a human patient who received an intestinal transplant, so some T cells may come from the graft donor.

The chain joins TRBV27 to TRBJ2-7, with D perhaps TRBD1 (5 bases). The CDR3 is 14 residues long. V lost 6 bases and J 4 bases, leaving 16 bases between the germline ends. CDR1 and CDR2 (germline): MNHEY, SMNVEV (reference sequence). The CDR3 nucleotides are TGTGCCAGCAGATCTACAGGAACTCCTTACGAGCAGTACTTC. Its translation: CASRSTGTPYEQYF.

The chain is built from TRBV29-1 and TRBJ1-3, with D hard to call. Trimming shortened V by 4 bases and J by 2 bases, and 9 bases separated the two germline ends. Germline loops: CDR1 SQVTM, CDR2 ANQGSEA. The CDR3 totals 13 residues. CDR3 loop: CSVVPATGNTIYF. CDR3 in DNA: TGCAGCGTTGTGCCAGCGACTGGAAACACCATATATTTT.

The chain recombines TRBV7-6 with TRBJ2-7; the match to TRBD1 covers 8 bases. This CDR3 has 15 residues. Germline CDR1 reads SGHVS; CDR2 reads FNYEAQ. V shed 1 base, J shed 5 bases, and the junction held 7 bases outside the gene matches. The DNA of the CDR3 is TGTGCCAGCAGCTTAGGACAGGGGTCAAGAGACGAGCAGTACTTC. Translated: CASSLGQGSRDEQYF.

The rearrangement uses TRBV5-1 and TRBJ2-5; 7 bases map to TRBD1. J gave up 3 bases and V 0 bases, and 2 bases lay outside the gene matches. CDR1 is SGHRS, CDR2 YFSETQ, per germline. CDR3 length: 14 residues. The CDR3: CASSLGTGEETQYF. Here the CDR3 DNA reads TGCGCCAGCAGCTTGGGTACAGGGGAAGAGACCCAGTACTTC.

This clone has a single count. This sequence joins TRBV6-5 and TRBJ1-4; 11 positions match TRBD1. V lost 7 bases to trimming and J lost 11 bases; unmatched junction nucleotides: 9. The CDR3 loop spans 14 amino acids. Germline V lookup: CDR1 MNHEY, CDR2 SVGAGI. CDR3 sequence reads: CASKAGQGVRKLFF. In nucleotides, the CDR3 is TGTGCCAGCAAAGCGGGACAGGGGGTCAGGAAACTGTTTTTT.

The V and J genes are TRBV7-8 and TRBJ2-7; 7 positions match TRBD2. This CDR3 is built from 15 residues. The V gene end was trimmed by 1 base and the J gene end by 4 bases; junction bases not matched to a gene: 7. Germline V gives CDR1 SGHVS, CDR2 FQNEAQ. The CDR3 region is CASSLVGRETYEQYF. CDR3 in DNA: TGTGCCAGCAGCTTAGTGGGGCGGGAGACTTACGAGCAGTACTTC.

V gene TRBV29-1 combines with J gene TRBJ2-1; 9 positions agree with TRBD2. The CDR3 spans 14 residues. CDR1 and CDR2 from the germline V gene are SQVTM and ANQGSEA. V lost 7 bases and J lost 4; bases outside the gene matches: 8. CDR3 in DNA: TGCAGCGGAGCGGGGGGAAAGGTTTACAATGAGCAGTTCTTC. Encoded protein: CSGAGGKVYNEQFF.

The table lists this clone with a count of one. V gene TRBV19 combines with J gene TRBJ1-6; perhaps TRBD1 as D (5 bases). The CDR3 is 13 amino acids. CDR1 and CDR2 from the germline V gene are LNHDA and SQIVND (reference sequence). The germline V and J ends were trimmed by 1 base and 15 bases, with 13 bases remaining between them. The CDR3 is CASSIAGGVLLHF. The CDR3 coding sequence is TGTGCCAGTAGTATAGCGGGGGGGGTTCTCCTCCACTTT.

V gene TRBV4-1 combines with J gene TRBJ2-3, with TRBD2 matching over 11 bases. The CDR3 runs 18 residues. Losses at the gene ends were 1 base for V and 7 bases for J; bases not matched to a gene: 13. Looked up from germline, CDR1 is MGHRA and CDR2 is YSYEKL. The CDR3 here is CASSQVATSGGWGNTQYF. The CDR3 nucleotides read TGCGCCAGCAGCCAAGTTGCTACTAGCGGGGGTTGGGGAAATACGCAGTATTTT.

The DNA of the CDR3 is TGTGCCAGCAGTCCCCTACGGAGTAAGGAGACCCAGTACTTC. Residues: CASSPLRSKETQYF. The V call is TRBV27, the J call TRBJ2-5, with D unresolved. The CDR3 covers 14 residues. From germline, CDR1 is MNHEY and CDR2 SMNVEV (reference sequence). Trimming removed 5 bases from V and 5 bases from J, with 15 bases in between.

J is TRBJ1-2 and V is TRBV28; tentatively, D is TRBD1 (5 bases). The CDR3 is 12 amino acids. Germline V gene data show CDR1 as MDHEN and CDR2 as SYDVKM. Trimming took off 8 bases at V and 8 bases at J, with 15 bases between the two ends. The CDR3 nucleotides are TGTGCCAGCGCGGTCGGGGGAAGAGGCTACACCTTC. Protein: CASAVGGRGYTF.

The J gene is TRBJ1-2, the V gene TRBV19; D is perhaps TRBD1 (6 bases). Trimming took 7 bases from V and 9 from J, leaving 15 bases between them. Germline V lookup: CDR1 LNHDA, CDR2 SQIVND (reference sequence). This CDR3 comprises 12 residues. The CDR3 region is CASKGGRGSYTF. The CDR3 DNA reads TGTGCCAGTAAAGGGGGGCGAGGAAGCTACACCTTC.

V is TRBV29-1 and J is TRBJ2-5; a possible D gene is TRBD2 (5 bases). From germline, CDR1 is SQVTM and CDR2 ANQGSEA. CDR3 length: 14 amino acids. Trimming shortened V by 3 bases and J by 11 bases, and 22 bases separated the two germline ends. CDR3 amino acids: CSVDVNGGVEEQYF. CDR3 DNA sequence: TGCAGCGTTGATGTAAACGGAGGAGTTGAGGAGCAGTACTTC.

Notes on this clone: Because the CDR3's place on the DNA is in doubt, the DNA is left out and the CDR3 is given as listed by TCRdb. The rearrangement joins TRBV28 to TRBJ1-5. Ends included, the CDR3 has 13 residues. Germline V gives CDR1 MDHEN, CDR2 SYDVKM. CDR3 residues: CASTFGPGQPQHF.